The rows below give T cell receptor beta chains drawn from one sample of a study of blood T cell repertoires in COVID-19. TCRdb's table, derived via immunoSEQ multiplex PCR, lists solely in-frame clones and lacks some. The sample carries more than 100,000 clones, 82% recorded once. Source material: peripheral blood. These TCRs come from a woman in her 70s with acute or convalescent COVID-19. Both conserved end residues are part of each CDR3. A D gene is named only where the DNA matches it firmly. Clone sizes are given selectively: once, few, many, or a class where the clone is expanded.

clone_size | j_call | d_call | v_call | cdr3_length | cdr3_aa | cdr3_nt
NA | TRBJ1-1 | TRBD1 | TRBV18 | 13 | CASSPGTGTEAFF | TGTGCCAGCTCACCAGGGACAGGCACTGAAGCTTTCTTT
once | TRBJ1-1 | NA | TRBV9 | 15 | CASSVQTGSDTEAFF | TGTGCCAGCAGCGTTCAAACAGGGAGTGACACTGAAGCTTTCTTT
NA | TRBJ2-2 | NA | TRBV7-2 | 16 | CASSLQGPAGTGELFF | TGTGCCAGCAGCTTACAGGGCCCAGCGGGCACCGGGGAGCTGTTTTTT
NA | TRBJ2-5 | TRBD1 | TRBV7-3 | 13 | CASSLQGAQTQYF | TGTGCCAGCAGCCTACAGGGGGCACAGACCCAGTACTTC
once | TRBJ2-1 | TRBD2 | TRBV12-3/TRBV12-4 | 13 | CASNQRGVGEQFF | TGTGCCAGCAATCAGCGGGGGGTAGGTGAGCAGTTCTTC
NA | TRBJ2-1 | NA | TRBV5-5 | 16 | CASSLEGILSYNEQFF | TGTGCCAGCAGCTTGGAGGGGATCCTCTCCTACAATGAGCAGTTCTTC
NA | TRBJ2-5 | TRBD1 | TRBV11-2 | 15 | CASSVIGGKLETQYF | TGTGCCAGCAGCGTGATAGGGGGCAAATTAGAGACCCAGTACTTC
NA | TRBJ2-1 | NA | TRBV6-5 | 11 | CASSYTGTQFF | TGTGCCAGCAGTTACACAGGGACGCAGTTCTTC
NA | TRBJ1-1 | NA | TRBV6-5 | 13 | CASSLTENTEAFF | TGTGCCAGCAGCCTGACAGAGAACACTGAAGCTTTCTTT
NA | TRBJ1-1 | NA | TRBV5-1 | 13 | CASAIEMNTEAFF | TGCGCCAGCGCGATCGAAATGAACACTGAAGCTTTCTTT
NA | TRBJ1-1 | NA | TRBV6-2/TRBV6-3 | 19 | CASSYSRGKGGAWNTEAFF | TGTGCCAGCAGTTACTCGAGAGGGAAAGGTGGTGCTTGGAACACTGAAGCTTTCTTT
NA | TRBJ1-2 | NA | TRBV30 | 13 | CAWSGQENYGYTF | TGTGCCTGGAGTGGACAGGAAAACTATGGCTACACCTTC
NA | TRBJ1-6 | TRBD1 | TRBV6-2/TRBV6-3 | 14 | CASSSGQYNSPLHF | TGTGCCAGCAGTTCGGGACAGTATAATTCACCCCTCCACTTT
NA | TRBJ2-1 | TRBD2 | TRBV18 | 14 | CASSEGLAWGEQFF | TGTGCCAGCTCCGAGGGACTAGCTTGGGGTGAGCAGTTCTTC
NA | TRBJ2-2 | NA | TRBV7-3 | 15 | CASSLRQGGTGELFF | TGTGCCAGCAGCTTGCGGCAGGGTGGCACCGGGGAGCTGTTTTTT
NA | TRBJ1-6 | NA | TRBV5-1 | 15 | CASSLGRDDNSPLHF | TGCGCCAGCAGCTTGGGCCGGGATGACAATTCACCCCTCCACTTT
NA | TRBJ2-3 | NA | TRBV7-9 | 13 | CASSLSYTDTQYF | TGTGCCAGCAGCTTATCTTACACAGATACGCAGTATTTT
NA | TRBJ1-4 | NA | TRBV12-5 | 11 | CASAANEKLFF | TGTGCTAGTGCAGCTAATGAAAAACTGTTTTTT
NA | TRBJ1-5 | NA | TRBV6-1 | 13 | CASSEQGNQPQHF | TGTGCCAGCAGTGAACAGGGTAATCAGCCCCAGCATTTT
NA | TRBJ1-5 | TRBD1 | TRBV10-3 | 16 | CAISESFQGANQPQHF | TGTGCCATCAGTGAGTCTTTCCAGGGGGCGAATCAGCCCCAGCATTTT
NA | TRBJ2-3 | TRBD1 | TRBV14 | 16 | CASSPGQGRYTDTQYF | TGTGCCAGCAGTCCCGGACAGGGACGTTACACAGATACGCAGTATTTT
NA | TRBJ1-2 | NA | TRBV12-3/TRBV12-4 | 13 | CASSSQAHYGYTF | TGTGCCAGCAGTTCTCAGGCCCACTATGGCTACACCTTC
NA | TRBJ2-3 | NA | TRBV25-1 | 14 | CASSESLSTDTQYF | TGTGCCAGCAGTGAATCACTGAGCACAGATACGCAGTATTTT
once | TRBJ2-5 | TRBD1 | TRBV11-2 | 15 | CASRDGDRGKETQYF | TGTGCCAGCAGGGACGGGGACAGGGGGAAAGAGACCCAGTACTTC
NA | TRBJ1-2 | NA | TRBV3-1/TRBV3-2 | 13 | CASSLTGDSGYTF | TGTGCCAGCAGCCTAACCGGGGACTCTGGCTACACCTTC
NA | TRBJ2-3 | TRBD2 | TRBV2 | 16 | CASTPLTSGFTDTQYF | TGTGCCAGCACCCCCCTGACTAGCGGATTCACAGATACGCAGTATTTT
NA | TRBJ1-2 | TRBD1 | TRBV19 | 13 | CASSTTGFYGYTF | TGTGCCAGTAGTACGACAGGGTTCTATGGCTACACCTTC
NA | TRBJ2-2 | NA | TRBV7-3 | 14 | CASSLDPGAGELFF | TGTGCCAGCAGCTTAGATCCGGGGGCCGGGGAGCTGTTTTTT
once | TRBJ2-2 | TRBD1 | TRBV6-4 | 15 | CASAAQGLNTGELFF | TGTGCCAGCGCCGCACAGGGGCTGAACACCGGGGAGCTGTTTTTT
NA | TRBJ1-5 | TRBD1 | TRBV2 | 16 | CASSANRGWGNQPQHF | TGTGCCAGCAGTGCCAACAGGGGCTGGGGCAATCAGCCCCAGCATTTT
once | TRBJ1-1 | NA | TRBV30 | 13 | CAWGTRGDTEAFF | TGTGCCTGGGGGACCCGGGGGGACACTGAAGCTTTCTTT
few | TRBJ1-2 | NA | TRBV5-6 | 16 | CASSLGTALTNYGYTF | TGTGCCAGCAGCTTGGGGACAGCGTTAACTAACTATGGCTACACCTTC
NA | TRBJ1-6 | NA | TRBV6-2/TRBV6-3 | 12 | CASSTQDSPLHF | TGTGCCAGCAGCACACAGGATTCACCCCTCCACTTT
NA | TRBJ1-2 | NA | TRBV4-3 | 13 | CASSQDWAYGYTF | TGCGCCAGCAGCCAAGATTGGGCCTATGGCTACACCTTC
NA | TRBJ1-6 | NA | TRBV6-2/TRBV6-3 | 13 | CASRYYLNSPLHF | TGTGCCAGCAGGTACTACTTAAATTCACCCCTCCACTTT
NA | TRBJ2-3 | NA | TRBV5-1 | 14 | CASSLSGRADTQYF | TGCGCCAGCAGCTTGTCTGGGAGAGCAGATACGCAGTATTTT
NA | TRBJ1-4 | TRBD1 | TRBV20-1 | 13 | CSASGRGHEKLFF | TGCAGTGCTAGTGGGAGGGGGCATGAAAAACTGTTTTTT
NA | TRBJ1-2 | NA | TRBV6-5 | 12 | CASSPPRGGYTF | TGTGCCAGCAGTCCCCCGCGGGGCGGCTACACCTTC
NA | TRBJ2-2 | NA | TRBV4-1 | 14 | CASSQVVGSGELFF | TGCGCCAGCAGCCAAGTCGTGGGGAGCGGGGAGCTGTTTTTT
NA | TRBJ2-1 | TRBD1 | TRBV2 | 12 | CARGTGVNEQFF | TGTGCCAGGGGGACAGGGGTCAATGAGCAGTTCTTC
NA | TRBJ1-1 | NA | TRBV5-1 | 15 | CASSLGESGGTEAFF | TGCGCCAGCAGCTTGGGGGAGTCCGGGGGTACTGAAGCTTTCTTT
NA | TRBJ1-5 | NA | TRBV7-8 | 15 | CASSLGSGFDQPQHF | TGTGCCAGCAGCTTAGGCTCCGGGTTTGATCAGCCCCAGCATTTT
few | TRBJ1-2 | TRBD1 | TRBV3-1/TRBV3-2 | 14 | CASSPGQGTYGYTF | TGTGCCAGCAGCCCGGGACAGGGGACCTATGGCTACACCTTC
NA | TRBJ2-3 | NA | TRBV18 | 18 | CASSPRAIVTGSTDTQYF | TGTGCCAGCTCACCCCGTGCTATTGTTACGGGGAGCACAGATACGCAGTATTTT
NA | TRBJ2-1 | TRBD2 | TRBV5-4 | 14 | CASSLAGGHNEQFF | TGTGCCAGCAGCTTGGCGGGGGGTCACAATGAGCAGTTCTTC